This T cell receptor beta chain was captured by sequencing in a study of shared clonotypes between healthy human individuals. Study overall: In total, the donors were a couple of women and a few men aged 18 to 49.

The assay was immunoSEQ multiplex PCR, and TCRdb's table has in-frame clones only and misses some. The sample carries about 980,000 clones, roughly 72% recorded once. A note on this clone: What it binds is not known.

Germline CDR1 reads LNHNV; CDR2 reads YYDKDF (reference sequence). CDR3 length: 18 residues. With 4 bases removed from V and 0 bases from J, the gap between germline ends came to 20 bases. Findings and limits, study-wide: A handful of donors showed sharing of around 5.3% of naive CD4 clonotypes.

The sequencing input was memory CD4+ T cells sorted from blood. The sample's subset: CD45RA-negative fraction. The TCR was taken from a man aged 18 to 29 in good health. This chain uses TRBV15 with TRBJ2-3, with D perhaps matching TRBD2 (6 bases). CDR3 in amino acids: CATSNQVRARGSTDTQYF. In DNA form, the CDR3 reads TGTGCCACCAGCAACCAAGTGCGGGCGCGGGGCAGCACAGATACGCAGTATTTT.